This T cell receptor (beta chain) was identified in a study of T-cell memory formation after mild COVID-19. Study results and limitations: Shrinking CD4+ clones were chiefly CM and EM; CD8+ ones were chiefly EMRA.

TCRdb passed the 5' RACE reads through MiXCR, listing each CDR3 protein once. The sample records about 280,000 distinct CDR3 sequences, approximately 8% being singletons. This CDR3 has 17 amino acids. In germline, CDR1 is SGHTA, CDR2 FQGTGA. V was pared by 1 base and J by 2 bases, with 16 bases between. The table lists this clonotype with many counts. Its antigen is currently unknown. The TCR was taken from a man aged 18 to 35 who had mild COVID-19 (a few samples of this study predate the infection). Cell type and time point are not known. The genes are TRBV7-3 and TRBJ2-3, with a possible D match to TRBD2 (5 bases). The sample comprised PBMCs or a T cell subset sorted from them (not recorded which). CDR3 sequence reads: CASSLSIWGAATDTQYF. The CDR3 nucleotides are TGTGCCAGCAGCTTAAGTATTTGGGGAGCTGCCACAGATACGCAGTATTTT.